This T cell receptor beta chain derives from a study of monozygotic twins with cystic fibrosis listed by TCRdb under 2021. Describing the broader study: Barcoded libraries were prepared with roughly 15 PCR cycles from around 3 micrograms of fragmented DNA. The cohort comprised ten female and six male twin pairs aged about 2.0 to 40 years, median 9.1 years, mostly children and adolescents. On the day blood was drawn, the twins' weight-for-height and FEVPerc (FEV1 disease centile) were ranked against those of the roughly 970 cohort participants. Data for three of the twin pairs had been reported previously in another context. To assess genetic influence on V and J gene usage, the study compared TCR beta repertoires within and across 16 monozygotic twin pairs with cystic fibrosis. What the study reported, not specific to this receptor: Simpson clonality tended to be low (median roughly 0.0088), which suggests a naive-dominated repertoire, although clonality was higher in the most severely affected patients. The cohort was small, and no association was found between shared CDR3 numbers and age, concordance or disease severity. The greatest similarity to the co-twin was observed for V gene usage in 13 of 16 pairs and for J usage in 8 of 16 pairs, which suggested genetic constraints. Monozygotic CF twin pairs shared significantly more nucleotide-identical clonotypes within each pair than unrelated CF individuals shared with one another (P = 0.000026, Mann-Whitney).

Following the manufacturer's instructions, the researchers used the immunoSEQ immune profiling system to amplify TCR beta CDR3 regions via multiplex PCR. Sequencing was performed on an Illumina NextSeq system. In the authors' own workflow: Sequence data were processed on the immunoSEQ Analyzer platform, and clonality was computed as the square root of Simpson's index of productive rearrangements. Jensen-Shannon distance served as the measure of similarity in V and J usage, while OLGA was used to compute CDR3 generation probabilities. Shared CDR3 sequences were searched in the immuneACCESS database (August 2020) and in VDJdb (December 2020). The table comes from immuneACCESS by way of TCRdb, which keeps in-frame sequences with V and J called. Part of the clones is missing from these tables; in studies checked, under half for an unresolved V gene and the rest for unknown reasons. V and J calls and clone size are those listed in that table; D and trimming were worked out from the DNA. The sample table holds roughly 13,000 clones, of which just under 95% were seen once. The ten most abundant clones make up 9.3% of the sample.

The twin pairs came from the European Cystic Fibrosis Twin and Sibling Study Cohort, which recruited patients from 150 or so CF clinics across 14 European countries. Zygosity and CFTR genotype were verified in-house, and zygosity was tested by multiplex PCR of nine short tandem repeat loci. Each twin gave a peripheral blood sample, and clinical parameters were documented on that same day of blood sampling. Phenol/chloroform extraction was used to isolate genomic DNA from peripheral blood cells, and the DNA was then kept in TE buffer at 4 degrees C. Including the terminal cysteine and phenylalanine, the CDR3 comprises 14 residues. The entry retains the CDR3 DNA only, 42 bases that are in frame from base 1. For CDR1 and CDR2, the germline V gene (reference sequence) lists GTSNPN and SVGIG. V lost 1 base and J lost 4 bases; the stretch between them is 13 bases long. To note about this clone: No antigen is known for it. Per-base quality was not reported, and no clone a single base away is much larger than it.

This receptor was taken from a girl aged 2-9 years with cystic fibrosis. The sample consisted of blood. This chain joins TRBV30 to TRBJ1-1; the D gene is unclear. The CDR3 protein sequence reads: CAWSGAGLGTEAFF. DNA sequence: TGTGCCTGGAGTGGGGCTGGCTTGGGCACTGAAGCTTTCTTT.